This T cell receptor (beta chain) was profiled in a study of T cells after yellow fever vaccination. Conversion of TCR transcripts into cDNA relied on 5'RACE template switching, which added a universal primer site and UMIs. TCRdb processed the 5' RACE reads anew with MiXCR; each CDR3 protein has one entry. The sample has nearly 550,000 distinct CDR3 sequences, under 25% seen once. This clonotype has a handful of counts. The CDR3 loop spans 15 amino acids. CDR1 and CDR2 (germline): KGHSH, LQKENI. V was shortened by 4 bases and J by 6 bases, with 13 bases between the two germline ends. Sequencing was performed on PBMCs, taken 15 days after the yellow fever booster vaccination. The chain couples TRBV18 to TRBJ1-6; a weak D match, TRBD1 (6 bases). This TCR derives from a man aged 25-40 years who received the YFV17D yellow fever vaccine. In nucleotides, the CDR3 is TGTGCCAGCTCACGGACCCAGGGGAGTAATTCACCCCTCCACTTT. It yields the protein CASSRTQGSNSPLHF.